This T cell receptor (beta chain) was identified in a study of technical replicates of blood from a few donors (TCRdb year 2017). The germline V gene (reference sequence) supplies CDR1 PRHDT and CDR2 FYEKMQ. Its CDR3 holds 12 amino acids, cysteine through phenylalanine. Only the CDR3 part of the read is kept: 36 bases, read in frame from the first base. The junction shows trimming of 5 bases on V and 5 bases on J, plus 7 bases between the germline ends. The library was prepared using the immunoSEQ multiplex PCR assay. Held by TCRdb, this immuneACCESS table contains in-frame sequences only and omits some clones. Under half of the omission traces to an unresolved V gene where checked; the cause of the rest is unknown. Here the sample has about 73,000 clones; roughly 93% occur a single time. The ten top clones hold about 0.25% of the sample. As regards this clone: The antigen this receptor binds is unknown. No quality values exist for individual bases; no much larger clone is one base distant.

The chain is assembled from TRBV13 and TRBJ2-1; there is no confident call for the D gene. The sequencing sample was made of T cells isolated from PBMCs. This clonotype was obtained from a human donor in good health. The CDR3 in this case is CASSPPDNEQFF. The DNA reads TGTGCCAGCAGCCCCCCGGACAATGAGCAGTTCTTC.